This TCR beta chain was profiled in a study of early T cells in non-severe SARS-CoV-2 infection. This clonotype was seen many times. Antigen: not known. Study results and limitations: A preference for anti-spike CD8 responses marked VDJdb matching, which missed private and CD4 specificities.

The protocol attached unique molecular identifiers to individual cDNA molecules. TCRdb fed the 5' RACE reads into MiXCR, producing one record per CDR3 protein. The repertoire consists of more than 25,000 distinct CDR3 sequences, with approximately 5.3% occurring once and the leading ten covering around 13%. Specimen: whole blood. This clonotype was sampled from an adult who was a healthcare worker with PCR-confirmed SARS-CoV-2 infection or an uninfected control (not recorded which).

Here the CDR3 reads CAWSVGSSGGLYEQYF. In DNA, the CDR3 is TGTGCCTGGAGTGTAGGTTCCAGCGGGGGACTCTACGAGCAGTACTTC. This chain links TRBV30 with TRBJ2-7; 8 bases are shared with TRBD2. J gave up 3 bases and V 0 bases, and 10 bases lay outside the gene matches. This CDR3 has 16 residues. CDR1 is GTSNPN, CDR2 SVGIG, per germline (reference sequence).